This TCR beta chain was sequenced for a study of human T cells and chemical hapten exposure. CDR1 and CDR2 (germline): SGHTA, FQGTGA. V was pared by 3 bases and J by 0 bases, with 12 bases between. The CDR3 runs 17 residues. Time point described: patch test 1, 2 weeks after DPC sensitization. The treatment was: therapeutic diphenylcyclopropenone sensitization with weekly scalp DPC. TCRdb passed the RACE reads through MiXCR, listing each CDR3 protein once. The sample lists approximately 350,000 distinct CDR3 sequences; roughly 6.9% were seen once. This clonotype was recorded many times. The clonotype comes from a woman between 18 and 30 years old with alopecia areata. Some clones in this sample may be carry-over from other donors' samples. This sequence joins TRBV7-3 and TRBJ2-6; D not resolved. Specimen: whole blood, collected in connection with sensitization to the hapten diphenylcyclopropenone (DPC). CDR3 DNA sequence: TGTGCCAGCAGCTTTGCAGCACTTCCCTCTGGGGCCAACGTCCTGACTTTC. Translation gives CASSFAALPSGANVLTF.